The 8 T cell receptor beta chains listed next were all sequenced from one sample in a study of beta chain features in type 1 diabetes. Study results and limitations: Shorter TCRB CDR3s, moderately but significantly so, were found in Type 1 diabetes patients in all four CD4+ subsets.

No antigen has been assigned to these receptors. Investigators reverse transcribed all isolated RNA, so they sequenced expressed TCRB transcripts. Sequencing used immunoSEQ multiplex PCR; TCRdb keeps in-frame clones, though not all of them. The table shows roughly 730,000 clones, with around an eighth occurring only once. Sequencing used naive CD4+ T cells from blood. The source is a man younger than 30 with type 1 diabetes.

The rearrangement joins TRBV2 to TRBJ2-3; 10 bases align to TRBD2. Per germline, CDR1 SNHLY and CDR2 FYNNEI. The trim removed 7 bases at V and 3 bases at J, leaving 4 bases unmatched. The CDR3 spans 14 residues. The CDR3 bases are TGTGCCAGCAATAGCGGGGGGCTGACAGATACGCAGTATTTT. Amino acids: CASNSGGLTDTQYF.

A few counts support this clone. V and J are TRBV7-9 and TRBJ2-1, with 11 nucleotides matching TRBD2. Per germline, CDR1 SEHNR and CDR2 FQNEAQ (reference sequence). With 6 bases clipped from V and 8 bases from J, the junction kept 12 bases outside the gene matches. CDR3 length: 16 amino acids. This chain's CDR3 is CASSRLTSGDPHEQFF. As DNA, the CDR3 is TGTGCCAGCAGTCGATTGACTAGCGGGGACCCCCATGAGCAGTTCTTC.

The J gene is TRBJ1-6, the V gene TRBV19; D not certain. V was trimmed by 1 base and J by 10 bases, leaving 8 bases between them. The CDR3 is made up of 13 amino acids. Looked up from germline, CDR1 is LNHDA and CDR2 is SQIVND (reference sequence). For the CDR3, the DNA is TGTGCCAGTAGTATAGGGGTCACCTCACCCCTCCACTTT. Protein product: CASSIGVTSPLHF.

In its sample, this clone was seen a few times. The chain employs TRBV4-1 and TRBJ2-3; possibly TRBD1 for D (5 bases). The CDR3 is 15 amino acids. Germline V gene data show CDR1 as MGHRA and CDR2 as YSYEKL. The V end was cut by 4 bases, the J end by 2 bases, with 13 bases between. CDR3 nucleotide sequence: TGCGCCAGCAGCCCACAGGACGGAATCACAGATACGCAGTATTTT. Protein sequence: CASSPQDGITDTQYF.

This clone was counted a few times. This rearrangement joins TRBV4-1 to TRBJ1-2; D gene unclear. V was trimmed by 2 bases and J by 1 base, leaving 14 bases between them. Germline V lookup: CDR1 MGHRA, CDR2 YSYEKL. This CDR3 has 16 residues. The CDR3 region is CASSQPQSWGNYGYTF. CDR3 in DNA: TGCGCCAGCAGCCAACCCCAATCCTGGGGTAACTATGGCTACACCTTC.

The table lists this clone with a few counts. The V call is TRBV25-1, the J call TRBJ1-1, with a tentative D call TRBD1 (6 bases). With 4 bases removed from V and 5 bases from J, the gap between germline ends came to 14 bases. Germline V gives CDR1 MGHDK, CDR2 SYGVNS. The CDR3 is 14 residues long. The CDR3 is CASSAPTGFTEAFF. Written as DNA, the CDR3 is TGTGCCAGCAGTGCGCCCACAGGGTTTACTGAAGCTTTCTTT.

This clone showed up just a few times. The chain recombines TRBV4-2 with TRBJ1-4, with D maybe TRBD1 (6 bases). V was clipped by 1 base and J by 17 bases, with 17 bases between them. Germline lookup yields CDR1 LGHNA and CDR2 YNFKEQ. The CDR3 has 13 residues. The CDR3 sequence: CASSQVSRDNLFF. The CDR3 DNA sequence: TGTGCCAGCAGCCAAGTATCGAGGGACAACCTTTTTTTT.

The V call is TRBV18, the J call TRBJ1-6; D gene unclear. This CDR3 has 16 residues. Trimming cost V 4 bases and J 8 bases, with 18 bases left between them. The germline gives CDR1 KGHSH, CDR2 LQKENI. The CDR3 reads CASSRVKRDWDSPLHF. DNA for the CDR3: TGTGCCAGCTCACGGGTAAAGAGGGATTGGGATTCACCCCTCCACTTT. Supplemented by reference TRBV18 and TRBJ1-6, the full variable domain reads NAGVMQNPRHLVRRRGQEARLRCSPMKGHSHVYWYRQLPEEGLKFMVYLQKENIIDESGMPKERFSAEFPKEGPSILRIQQVVRGDSAAYFCASSRVKRDWDSPLHFGNGTRLTVT.